The rows below give T cell receptor beta chains drawn from one sample of a study of cytomegalovirus exposure and HLA in healthy donors. Sequencing was performed with immunoSEQ multiplex PCR; in TCRdb, only in-frame clones are kept and a portion is missing. The table includes approximately 210,000 clones, about 82% detected once. Sequencing used PBMCs. Every receptor here comes from a woman aged 18 to 35 in good health and CMV-seronegative. Both conserved end residues are part of each CDR3. The order of the fields is V gene, D gene, J gene, clone size, CDR3 protein, CDR3 DNA. The D gene is left open where the match is weak. The listing skips clone size in some rows; elsewhere it reads once, few, many or a size class.

>TRBV29-1|NA|TRBJ2-7|NA
CSVVTGPLYEQYF
TGCAGCGTTGTCACAGGGCCCCTTTACGAGCAGTACTTC
>TRBV6-1|TRBD2|TRBJ2-3|NA
CASSESGGATDTQYF
TGTGCCAGCAGTGAGTCCGGGGGGGCCACAGATACGCAGTATTTT
>TRBV18|NA|TRBJ2-1|NA
CASSPGQSRYNEQFF
TGTGCCAGCTCACCAGGTCAGTCCCGCTACAATGAGCAGTTCTTC
>TRBV2|NA|TRBJ2-5|NA
CASSGNGREETQYF
TGTGCCAGCAGTGGAAACGGTAGGGAGGAGACCCAGTACTTC
>TRBV10-1|TRBD2|TRBJ2-7|NA
CATKRVLADYEQYF
TGCGCCACGAAACGGGTCCTAGCGGACTACGAGCAGTACTTC
>TRBV10-1|TRBD2|TRBJ2-3|NA
CASSESRTSGSTDTQYF
TGCGCCAGCAGTGAGTCGAGGACTAGCGGGAGCACAGATACGCAGTATTTT
>TRBV30|TRBD1|TRBJ1-1|NA
CAWRRRQGLSSEAFF
TGTGCCTGGAGGCGTCGACAGGGATTGTCTTCTGAAGCTTTCTTT
>TRBV10-1|NA|TRBJ2-3|NA
CASSAGLRRTPTDTQYF
TGCGCCAGCAGTGCGGGTCTGCGGAGGACGCCTACAGATACGCAGTATTTT
>TRBV11-3|NA|TRBJ2-2|NA
CASSLALTGTGELFF
TGTGCCAGCAGCCTAGCCCTCACGGGCACCGGGGAGCTGTTTTTT
>TRBV12-5|NA|TRBJ1-2|NA
CASGLVLGGFSDYTF
TGTGCTAGTGGTTTGGTACTGGGGGGGTTTAGCGACTACACCTTC
>TRBV18|NA|TRBJ1-1|NA
CASSPQGSGTEAFF
TGTGCCAGCTCACCACAGGGGTCGGGTACTGAAGCTTTCTTT
>TRBV5-6|NA|TRBJ2-1|NA
CASSLVRGGEQFF
TGTGCCAGCAGCTTGGTCCGCGGCGGGGAGCAGTTCTTC
>TRBV11-2|TRBD1|TRBJ2-5|NA
CASSLGDRLDETQYF
TGTGCCAGCAGCTTAGGGGACAGGTTGGACGAGACCCAGTACTTC
>TRBV25-1|TRBD1|TRBJ1-2|once
CASSLGGGPDYGYTF
TGTGCCAGCAGCCTCGGAGGGGGCCCGGACTATGGCTACACCTTC
>TRBV5-1|TRBD1|TRBJ1-5|few
CASSLTGGHQPQHF
TGCGCCAGCAGTCTTACAGGGGGCCATCAGCCCCAGCATTTT
>TRBV7-3|TRBD1|TRBJ2-1|NA
CASSSRTGGSYNEQFF
TGTGCCAGCAGCTCTCGGACAGGGGGGTCCTACAATGAGCAGTTCTTC
>TRBV2|TRBD1|TRBJ1-5|NA
CASSDLSRTGVNQPQHF
TGTGCCAGCAGTGATCTATCTAGGACAGGGGTCAATCAGCCCCAGCATTTT
>TRBV10-3|NA|TRBJ2-3|NA
CAIRDRGTDTQYF
TGTGCCATCCGAGATCGAGGGACAGATACGCAGTATTTT
>TRBV5-1|TRBD2|TRBJ2-1|NA
CASSLLAGGSYNEQFF
TGCGCCAGCAGCTTGTTAGCGGGAGGGTCCTACAATGAGCAGTTCTTC
>TRBV18|NA|TRBJ2-1|few
CASSPRGYNEQFF
TGTGCCAGCTCACCTAGGGGTTACAATGAGCAGTTCTTC
>TRBV10-1|NA|TRBJ2-1|NA
CASSLRSSYNEQFF
TGCGCCAGCTCCCTCCGGAGTAGCTACAATGAGCAGTTCTTC
>TRBV11-2|NA|TRBJ2-2|few
CASSLSYSPTGELFF
TGTGCCAGCAGCTTATCATACAGCCCCACCGGGGAGCTGTTTTTT
>TRBV5-4|NA|TRBJ1-2|NA
CASSRGELNYGYTF
TGTGCCAGCAGCCGGGGGGAACTTAACTATGGCTACACCTTC
>TRBV7-9|NA|TRBJ2-2|NA
CASSFQADTGELFF
TGTGCCAGCAGCTTCCAGGCTGACACCGGGGAGCTGTTTTTT
>TRBV5-8|NA|TRBJ2-1|NA
CASSLGVVFNEQFF
TGTGCCAGCAGCTTGGGAGTGGTCTTTAATGAGCAGTTCTTC
>TRBV30|TRBD2|TRBJ2-1|NA
CAWSARLADNEQFF
TGTGCCTGGAGTGCTCGACTAGCGGACAATGAGCAGTTCTTC
>TRBV13|NA|TRBJ2-2|NA
CASSPRTDWGTGELFF
TGTGCCAGCAGCCCCCGGACGGACTGGGGCACCGGGGAGCTGTTTTTT
>TRBV10-3|TRBD2|TRBJ2-2|NA
CAIPASGSSNTGELFF
TGTGCCATCCCCGCTAGCGGGAGTTCGAACACCGGGGAGCTGTTTTTT